These 22 T cell receptor beta chains share one sample of origin, sequenced in a study of spatial heterogeneity in lung cancer. Indicated time point: blood at routine non-recurrence follow-up after resection. TCRdb reprocessed the 5' RACE reads via MiXCR and lists one record per CDR3 protein. The sample includes more than 40,000 distinct CDR3 sequences, approximately 24% of them seen just once. Sequencing used PBMCs, obtained at follow-up. Receptor source: a female donor with early-stage non-small cell lung cancer.

The genes are TRBV12-3 or TRBV12-4 and TRBJ1-2, with D uncertain. The germline V and J ends were trimmed by 5 bases and 3 bases, with 10 bases remaining between them. The CDR3 has 13 residues. CDR3 nucleotides: TGTGCCAGCAGTCCAGAATATTACTATGGCTACACCTTC. It encodes CASSPEYYYGYTF.

This clonotype was counted a few times. The chain has TRBV5-1 and TRBJ2-5; 11 bases are a match to TRBD2. Trimming at V came to 2 bases and at J to 3 bases, leaving 9 bases not matched to a gene. Germline V gene sequence: CDR1 SGHRS, CDR2 YFSETQ. CDR3 length: 17 amino acids. The CDR3 DNA is TGCGCCAGCAGCTTAGTTGCTAGACTAGCGGGAAAAGAGACCCAGTACTTC. This translates into CASSLVARLAGKETQYF.

The rearrangement links TRBV5-1 to TRBJ1-4; 9 bases align to TRBD1. The CDR3 has 14 amino acids. CDR1 SGHRS and CDR2 YFSETQ come from the germline V gene. V lost 3 bases and J lost 8; bases outside the gene matches: 5. CDR3 DNA: TGCGCCAGCAGCTCCGGGACAGGGAGCGAAAAACTGTTTTTT. Encoded protein: CASSSGTGSEKLFF.

V gene TRBV5-1 combines with J gene TRBJ2-3; 12 bases are a match to TRBD2. The CDR3 runs 17 residues. The V segment lost 5 bases and the J segment 0 bases; nucleotides outside the gene matches: 7. Germline CDR1 SGHRS, CDR2 YFSETQ. As DNA, the CDR3 is TGCGCCAGCAGAGCCGGGACTAGCGGGCCTAGCACAGATACGCAGTATTTT. This sequence encodes CASRAGTSGPSTDTQYF.

V usage is TRBV20-1 and J usage is TRBJ2-3; 7 bases are shared with TRBD1. CDR1 DFQATT and CDR2 SNEGSKA come from the germline V gene (reference sequence). The V segment lost 0 bases and the J segment 1 base; nucleotides outside the gene matches: 1. CDR3 length: 14 residues. This chain's CDR3 is CSARDQGGTDTQYF. CDR3 nucleotides: TGCAGTGCTAGAGATCAGGGGGGCACAGATACGCAGTATTTT.

This clonotype was seen more than once but under ten times. The chain uses TRBV5-1 and TRBJ1-3, with 9 nucleotides matching TRBD1. CDR1 is SGHRS, CDR2 YFSETQ, per germline. V dropped 0 bases and J dropped 4; count of bases not matched to a gene: 5. This CDR3 has 16 residues. The CDR3 nucleotides are TGCGCCAGCAGCTTGGCCGGGACAGGGCACGGAAACACCATATATTTT. Its protein is CASSLAGTGHGNTIYF.

This clonotype was picked up a small number of times. J is TRBJ2-1 and V is TRBV10-3; D uncertain. Germline CDR1 ENHRY, CDR2 SYGVKD. V shed 2 bases and J shed 5 bases, with 10 bases lying between them. This CDR3 has 14 residues. The CDR3 DNA sequence: TGTGCCATCAGTGAGAGGCAGGTAGACAATGAGCAGTTCTTC. It is translated as CAISERQVDNEQFF.

The sample holds a few counts of this clonotype. The chain combines TRBV7-6 with TRBJ1-2; D may be TRBD1 (5 bases). Per germline, CDR1 SGHVS and CDR2 FNYEAQ. The CDR3 has 16 amino acids. Trimming took 1 base from V and 7 from J, leaving 19 bases between them. The CDR3 protein is CASSLGWGARSGGYTF. The CDR3 nucleotides read TGTGCCAGCAGCTTAGGATGGGGCGCGCGTTCTGGTGGCTACACCTTC.

This clonotype appeared many times. V gene TRBV20-1 combines with J gene TRBJ1-2; the D gene is possibly TRBD1 (6 bases). CDR3 size: 12 residues. The germline V and J ends were trimmed by 4 bases and 3 bases, with 9 bases remaining between them. CDR1 is DFQATT and CDR2 is SNEGSKA in the germline V gene (reference sequence). CDR3 protein: CSATGDHYGYTF. CDR3 DNA sequence: TGCAGTGCTACAGGGGATCACTATGGCTACACCTTC.

This clonotype was counted only a few times. The chain couples TRBV20-1 to TRBJ2-1; D not certain. This CDR3 is 14 amino acids long. Trimming stripped 5 bases from V and 5 bases from J, with 16 bases between. CDR1 and CDR2 from the germline V gene are DFQATT and SNEGSKA (reference sequence). DNA for the CDR3: TGCAGTGCTGTAGACCCACTCGATGACAATGAGCAGTTCTTC. Translating gives CSAVDPLDDNEQFF.

This clonotype has a count of ten or more. The V and J genes are TRBV20-1 and TRBJ2-2, with D unresolved. Germline V CDR1 and CDR2: DFQATT, SNEGSKA (reference sequence). The CDR3 loop spans 12 amino acids. Trimming pared 3 bases from V and 6 bases from J, leaving 8 bases between. The CDR3 DNA is TGCAGTGCTAGCTTTCGGGCCGGGGAGCTGTTTTTT. The encoded protein is CSASFRAGELFF.

The CDR3 DNA reads TGTGCCAGCTCTTATGAGGCGCCCGAAACCTACGAGCAGTACTTC. It is translated as CASSYEAPETYEQYF. The V and J genes are TRBV6-6 and TRBJ2-7; D gene ambiguous. V lost 8 bases to trimming and J lost 2 bases, with 19 bases between them. Germline V gives CDR1 MNHNY, CDR2 SVGAGI (reference sequence). CDR3 size: 15 residues.

The V call is TRBV6-5, the J call TRBJ2-7; D unclear. The germline V gene has CDR1 MNHEY and CDR2 SVGAGI. With 7 bases removed from V and 4 bases from J, the gap between germline ends came to 8 bases. The CDR3 extends over 11 amino acids. CDR3 protein: CASTKGYEQYF. In DNA, the CDR3 is TGTGCCAGCACTAAGGGATACGAGCAGTACTTC.

The chain couples TRBV6-5 to TRBJ2-7, with a weak D call TRBD2 (6 bases). The CDR3 is 14 residues long. V was clipped by 4 bases and J by 5 bases, with 15 bases between them. CDR1 is MNHEY, CDR2 SVGAGI, per germline. The CDR3 spells CASSFRTAGHEQYF. As DNA, the CDR3 is TGTGCCAGCAGTTTCCGGACGGCGGGGCACGAGCAGTACTTC.

In this sample, this clonotype turned up many times. The J gene is TRBJ2-1, the V gene TRBV5-1; tentative D call: TRBD1 (6 bases). There are 16 residues in the CDR3. Trimming stripped 1 base from V and 0 bases from J, with 11 bases between. Germline CDR1 reads SGHRS; CDR2 reads YFSETQ. The CDR3 DNA follows: TGCGCCAGCAGCTTGTCAGCCAGGGGCTCCTACAATGAGCAGTTCTTC. Translating it yields CASSLSARGSYNEQFF.

This clonotype was observed a handful of times. A read error may explain this, as a much larger clone is one base away. This sequence joins TRBV3-1 and TRBJ1-1, with D maybe TRBD1 (6 bases). Germline V gene lookup returns CDR1 LGHDT and CDR2 YNNKEL (reference sequence). Trimming shortened V by 4 bases and J by 1 base, and 7 bases separated the two germline ends. The length of the CDR3 is 13 residues. The CDR3: CASSPTGNTEAFF. CDR3 DNA: TGTGCCAGCAGCCCGACAGGGAACACTGAAGCTTTCTTT.

This clonotype was counted a single time. The genes are TRBV10-3 and TRBJ2-7, with 7 bases lining up with TRBD1. CDR3 length: 12 amino acids. The V gene's germline CDR1 is ENHRY and CDR2 SYGVKD. The V gene end was trimmed by 6 bases and the J gene end by 6 bases; junction bases not matched to a gene: 5. Here the CDR3 DNA reads TGTGCCATCAGCCAGGGGGATCGCGAGCAGTACGTC. It yields the protein CAISQGDREQYV.

This clonotype has just a few counts. This rearrangement joins TRBV19 to TRBJ2-7; D is perhaps TRBD2 (5 bases). The germline gives CDR1 LNHDA, CDR2 SQIVND (reference sequence). The germline V and J ends were trimmed by 6 bases and 1 base, with 16 bases remaining between them. The CDR3 runs to 15 residues. CDR3 loop: CASRNPGDRSYEQYF. In DNA form, the CDR3 reads TGTGCCAGTAGGAACCCCGGGGATAGGTCCTACGAGCAGTACTTC.

The V call is TRBV10-1, the J call TRBJ2-2, with 7 nucleotides matching TRBD1. The CDR3 is 15 residues long. Germline V CDR1 and CDR2: WNHNN, SYGVQD (reference sequence). The ends lost 3 bases at V and 4 bases at J; junction bases unmatched: 5. The CDR3, as DNA: TGCGCCAGCAGTGACGACAGGGTCGGCACCGGGGAGCTGTTTTTT. Encoded protein: CASSDDRVGTGELFF.

This clonotype has a handful of counts. J is TRBJ2-5 and V is TRBV2; D is unclear. CDR1 and CDR2 (germline): SNHLY, FYNNEI. The CDR3 spans 13 residues. Trimming stripped 5 bases from V and 5 bases from J, with 12 bases between. This CDR3 is CASSPQEAETQYF. CDR3 in DNA: TGTGCCAGCAGTCCTCAAGAGGCGGAGACCCAGTACTTC. Looking up the rest from reference TRBV2 and TRBJ2-5 gives the full variable domain: EPEVTQTPSHQVTQMGQEVILRCVPISNHLYFYWYRQILGQKVEFLVSFYNNEISEKSEIFDDQFSVERPDGSNFTLKIRSTKLEDSAMYFCASSPQEAETQYFGPGTRLLVL.

The CDR3 DNA follows: TGCGCCAGCAGCTTGACAAGGGCAGAGCAGTACTTC. This sequence encodes CASSLTRAEQYF. The chain uses TRBV5-1 and TRBJ2-7; D gene unclear. This CDR3 comprises 12 residues. V lost 1 base to trimming and J lost 7 bases, with 9 bases between them. CDR1 and CDR2 from the germline V gene are SGHRS and YFSETQ. Drawing the rest from reference TRBV5-1 and TRBJ2-7, the complete variable domain is KAGVTQTPRYLIKTRGQQVTLSCSPISGHRSVSWYQQTPGQGLQFLFEYFSETQRNKGNFPGRFSGRQFSNSRSEMNVSTLELGDSALYLCASSLTRAEQYFGPGTRLTVT.

The chain combines TRBV5-1 with TRBJ1-3; tentative D call: TRBD1 (5 bases). The CDR3 has 15 amino acids. V dropped 2 bases and J dropped 4 bases, with 13 bases sitting between them. The germline CDR1 and CDR2 sequences are SGHRS and YFSETQ. The CDR3 DNA is TGCGCCAGCAGCTTCGACGGGACCCGAGGAAACACCATATATTTT. Translation gives CASSFDGTRGNTIYF.